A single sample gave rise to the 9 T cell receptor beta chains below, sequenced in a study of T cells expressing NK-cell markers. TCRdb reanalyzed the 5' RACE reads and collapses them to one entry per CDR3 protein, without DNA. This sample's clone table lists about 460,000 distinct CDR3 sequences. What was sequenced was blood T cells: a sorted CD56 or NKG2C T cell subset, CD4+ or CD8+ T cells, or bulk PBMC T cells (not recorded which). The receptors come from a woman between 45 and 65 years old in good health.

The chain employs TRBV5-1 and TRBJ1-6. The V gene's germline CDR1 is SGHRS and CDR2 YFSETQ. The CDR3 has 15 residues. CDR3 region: CASSLVLSPNSPLHF.

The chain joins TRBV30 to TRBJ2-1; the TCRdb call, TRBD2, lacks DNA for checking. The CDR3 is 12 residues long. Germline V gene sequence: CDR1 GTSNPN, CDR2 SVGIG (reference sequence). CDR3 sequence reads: CAWRLGLFEQFF. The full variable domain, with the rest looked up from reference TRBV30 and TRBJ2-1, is SQTIHQWPATLVQPVGSPLSLECTVEGTSNPNLYWYRQAAGRGLQLLFYSVGIGQISSEVPQNLSASRPQDRQFILSSKKLLLSDSGFYLCAWRLGLFEQFFGPGTRLTVL.

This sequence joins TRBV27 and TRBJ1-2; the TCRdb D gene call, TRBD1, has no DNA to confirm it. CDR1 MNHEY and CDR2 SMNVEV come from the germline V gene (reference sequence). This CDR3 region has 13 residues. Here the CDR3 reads CASSLSGVYGYTF.

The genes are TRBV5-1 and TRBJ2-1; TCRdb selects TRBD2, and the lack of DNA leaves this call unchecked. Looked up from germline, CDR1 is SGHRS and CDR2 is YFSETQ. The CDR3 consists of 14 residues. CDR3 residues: CATRREGQYNEQFF.

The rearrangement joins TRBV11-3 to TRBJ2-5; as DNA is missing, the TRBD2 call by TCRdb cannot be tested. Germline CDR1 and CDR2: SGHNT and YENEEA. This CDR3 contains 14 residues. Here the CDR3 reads CASTLSGRAETQYF.

CDR3 amino acids: CASSPRHVTNEQFF. The chain carries TRBV3-1 and TRBJ2-1. Germline V gene sequence: CDR1 LGHDT, CDR2 YNNKEL (reference sequence). This CDR3 comprises 14 residues.

The CDR3 region is CASSVTGLGEQFF. The chain links TRBV9 to TRBJ2-1; TCRdb gives TRBD1 as the D gene, but with no DNA this cannot be confirmed. The V gene's germline CDR1 is SGDLS and CDR2 YYNGEE. The CDR3 runs 13 residues.

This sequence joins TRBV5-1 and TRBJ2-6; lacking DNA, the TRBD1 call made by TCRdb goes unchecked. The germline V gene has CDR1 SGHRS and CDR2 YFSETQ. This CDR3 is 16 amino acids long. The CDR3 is CASCAGGLSGANVLTF.

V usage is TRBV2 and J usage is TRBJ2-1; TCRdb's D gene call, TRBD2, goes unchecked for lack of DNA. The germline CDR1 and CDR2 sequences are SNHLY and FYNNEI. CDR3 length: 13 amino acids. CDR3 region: CASSLLEKNEQFF.